The subject of this entry is one TCR beta chain. Its antigen is as yet unknown. The CDR3 contains 15 residues. With a J-beta primer mix and a sample-barcoded 5' primer, a second PCR ran roughly 7 to 11 cycles. Unique molecular identifiers of 12 random nucleotides labeled each cDNA. Every sample produced at least 3 million CDR3-containing paired-end reads. TCRdb ran MiXCR on the 5' RACE reads and lists one entry per CDR3 protein. The sample includes 550,000 to 600,000 distinct CDR3 sequences, less than 60% of them seen just once. This sample is part of a study of blood T cells in healthy people across ages. Findings of the study overall: TCR beta diversity, measured per million T cells, fell in a roughly linear way with age.

Sequencing was done on a sample of blood. The clonotype comes from an elderly man in good health. The rearrangement uses TRBV21-1 and TRBJ2-5. TRBV21-1 is an annotated pseudogene. The CDR3 DNA sequence: TGTGCCAGCAGCAAATGGAGCAGTAATCAAGAGACCCAGTACTTC. Translated: CASSKWSSNQETQYF.